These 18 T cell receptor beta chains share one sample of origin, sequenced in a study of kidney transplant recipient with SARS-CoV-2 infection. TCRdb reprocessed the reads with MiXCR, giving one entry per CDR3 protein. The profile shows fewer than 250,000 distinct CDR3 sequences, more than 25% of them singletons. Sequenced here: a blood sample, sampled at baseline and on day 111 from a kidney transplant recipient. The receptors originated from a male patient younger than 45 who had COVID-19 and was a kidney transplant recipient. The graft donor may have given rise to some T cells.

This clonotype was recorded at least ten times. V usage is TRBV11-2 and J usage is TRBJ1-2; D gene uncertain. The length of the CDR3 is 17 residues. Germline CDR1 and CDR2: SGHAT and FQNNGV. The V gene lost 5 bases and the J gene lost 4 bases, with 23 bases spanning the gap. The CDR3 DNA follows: TGTGCCAGCAGCCTACACAGAACAAGCAGAAAGACCTATGGCTACACCTTC. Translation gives CASSLHRTSRKTYGYTF.

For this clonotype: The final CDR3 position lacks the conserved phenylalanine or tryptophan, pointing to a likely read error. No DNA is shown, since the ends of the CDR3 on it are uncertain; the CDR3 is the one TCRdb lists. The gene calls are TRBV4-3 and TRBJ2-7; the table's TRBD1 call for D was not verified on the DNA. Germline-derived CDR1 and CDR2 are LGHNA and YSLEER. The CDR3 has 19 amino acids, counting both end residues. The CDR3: CASSKSIGRHKVGPTSRLS.

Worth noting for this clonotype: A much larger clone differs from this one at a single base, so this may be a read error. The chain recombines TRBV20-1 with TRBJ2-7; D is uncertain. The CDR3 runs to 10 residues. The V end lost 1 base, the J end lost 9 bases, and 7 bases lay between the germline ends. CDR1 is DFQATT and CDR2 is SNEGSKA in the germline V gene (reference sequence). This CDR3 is CSARVVGQYF. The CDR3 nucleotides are TGCAGTGCTAGAGTAGTAGGGCAGTACTTC.

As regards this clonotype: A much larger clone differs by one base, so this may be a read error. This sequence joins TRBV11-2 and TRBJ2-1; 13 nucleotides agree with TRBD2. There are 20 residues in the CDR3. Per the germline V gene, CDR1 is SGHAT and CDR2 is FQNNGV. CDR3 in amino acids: CASSTPTTSGRISSHNEQFF. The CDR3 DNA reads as TGTGCCAGCAGTACCCCTACGACTAGCGGGAGGATTAGCTCCCACAATGAGCAGTTCTTC.

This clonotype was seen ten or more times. The CDR3 loop is CASSYRGQGTNEQYF. Here the CDR3 DNA reads TGTGCCAGCAGTTATAGGGGACAGGGGACGAACGAGCAGTACTTC. The chain joins TRBV3-1 to TRBJ2-7, with 10 nucleotides matching TRBD1. The germline gives CDR1 LGHDT, CDR2 YNNKEL (reference sequence). The V segment lost 6 bases and the J segment 5 bases; nucleotides outside the gene matches: 10. The CDR3 runs 15 residues.

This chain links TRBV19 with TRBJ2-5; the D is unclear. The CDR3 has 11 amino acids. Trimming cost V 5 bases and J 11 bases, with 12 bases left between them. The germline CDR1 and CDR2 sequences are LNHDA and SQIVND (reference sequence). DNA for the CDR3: TGTGCCAGTAGTTCAAGAAATCGGCAGTACTTC. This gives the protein CASSSRNRQYF.

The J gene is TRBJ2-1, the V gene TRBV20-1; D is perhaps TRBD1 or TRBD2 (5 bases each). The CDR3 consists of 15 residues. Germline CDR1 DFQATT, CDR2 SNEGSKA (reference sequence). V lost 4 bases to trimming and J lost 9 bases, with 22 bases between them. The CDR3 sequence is CSANSLVTRGGEQFF. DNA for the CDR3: TGCAGTGCTAACTCTCTGGTCACTCGTGGGGGTGAGCAGTTCTTC.

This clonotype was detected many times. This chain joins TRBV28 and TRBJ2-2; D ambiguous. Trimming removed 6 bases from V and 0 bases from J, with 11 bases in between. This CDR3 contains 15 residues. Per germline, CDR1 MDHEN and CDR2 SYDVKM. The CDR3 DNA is TGTGCCAGCAGCCTGACCCTAGCGAACACCGGGGAGCTGTTTTTT. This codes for CASSLTLANTGELFF. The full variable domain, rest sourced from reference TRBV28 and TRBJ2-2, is DVKVTQSSRYLVKRTGEKVFLECVQDMDHENMFWYRQDPGLGLRLIYFSYDVKMKEKGDIPEGYSVSREKKERFSLILESASTNQTSMYLCASSLTLANTGELFFGEGSRLTVL.

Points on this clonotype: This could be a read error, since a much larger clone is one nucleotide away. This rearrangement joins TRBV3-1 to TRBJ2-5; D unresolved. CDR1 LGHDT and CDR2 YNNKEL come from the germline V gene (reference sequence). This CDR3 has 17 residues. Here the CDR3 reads CAGSAVPPISFSETQYF. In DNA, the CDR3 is TGTGCCGGCAGCGCCGTGCCTCCCATTTCTTTCTCTGAGACCCAGTACTTC.

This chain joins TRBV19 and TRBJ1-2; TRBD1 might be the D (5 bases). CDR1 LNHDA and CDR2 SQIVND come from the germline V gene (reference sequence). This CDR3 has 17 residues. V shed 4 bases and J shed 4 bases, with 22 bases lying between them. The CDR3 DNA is TGTGCCAGTAGTAGCTGCAGGGCAAATCGAAAGACCTATGGCTACACCTTC. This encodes CASSSCRANRKTYGYTF.

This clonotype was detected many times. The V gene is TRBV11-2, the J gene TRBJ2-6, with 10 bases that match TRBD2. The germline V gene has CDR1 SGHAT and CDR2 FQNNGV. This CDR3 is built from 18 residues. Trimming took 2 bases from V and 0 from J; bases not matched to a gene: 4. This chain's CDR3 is CASSLQLAGLSGANVLTF. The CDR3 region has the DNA TGTGCCAGCAGCTTACAACTAGCGGGACTCTCTGGGGCCAACGTCCTGACTTTC.

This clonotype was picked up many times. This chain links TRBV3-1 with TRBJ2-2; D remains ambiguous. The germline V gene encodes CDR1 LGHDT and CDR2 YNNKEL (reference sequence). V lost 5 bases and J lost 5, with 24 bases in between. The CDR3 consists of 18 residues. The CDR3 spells CASSLNIPISGLTGELFF. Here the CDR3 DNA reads TGTGCCAGCAGCTTGAATATTCCCATTTCAGGCTTGACCGGGGAGCTGTTTTTT.

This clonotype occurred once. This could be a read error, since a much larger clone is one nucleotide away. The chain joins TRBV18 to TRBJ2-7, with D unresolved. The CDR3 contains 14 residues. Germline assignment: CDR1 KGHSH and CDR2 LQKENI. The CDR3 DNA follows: TGTGCCAGCTCACCACCACACCACTCCTACAAGCAGTACTTC. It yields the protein CASSPPHHSYKQYF.

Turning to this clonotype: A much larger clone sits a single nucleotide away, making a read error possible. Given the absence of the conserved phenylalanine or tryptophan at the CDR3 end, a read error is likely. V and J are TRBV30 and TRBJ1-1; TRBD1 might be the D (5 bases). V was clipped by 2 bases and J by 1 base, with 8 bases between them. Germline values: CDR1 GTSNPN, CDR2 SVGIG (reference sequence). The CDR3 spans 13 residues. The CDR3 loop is CAWSLQGNTEAFL. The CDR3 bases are TGTGCCTGGAGTCTCCAGGGGAACACTGAAGCTTTCCTT.

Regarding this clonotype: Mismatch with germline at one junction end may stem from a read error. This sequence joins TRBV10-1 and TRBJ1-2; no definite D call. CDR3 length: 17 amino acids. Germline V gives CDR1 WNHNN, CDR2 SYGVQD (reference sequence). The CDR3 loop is CASSIRIRSRKTYSYTF. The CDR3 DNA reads TGCGCCAGCAGTATACGAATAAGATCGCGAAAGACCTATAGCTACACCTTC.

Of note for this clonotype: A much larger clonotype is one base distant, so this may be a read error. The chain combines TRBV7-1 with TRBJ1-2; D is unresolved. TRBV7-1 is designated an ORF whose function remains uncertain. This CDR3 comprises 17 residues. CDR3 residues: CVSSRYIHEGKTYGYTF. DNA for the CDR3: TGTGTCAGCAGCCGTTACATTCACGAGGGAAAGACCTATGGCTACACCTTC.

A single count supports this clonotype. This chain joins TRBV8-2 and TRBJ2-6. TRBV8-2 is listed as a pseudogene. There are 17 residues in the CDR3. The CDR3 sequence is CGIGYRITQRRANVLTF. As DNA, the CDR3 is TGTGGCATAGGTTATAGGATAACACAAAGACGGGCCAACGTCCTGACTTTC.

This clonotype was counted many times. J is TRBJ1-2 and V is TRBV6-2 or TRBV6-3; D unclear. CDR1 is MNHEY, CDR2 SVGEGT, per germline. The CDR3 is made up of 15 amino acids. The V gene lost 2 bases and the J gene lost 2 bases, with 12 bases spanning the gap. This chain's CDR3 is CASSYLSVINYGYTF. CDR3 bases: TGTGCCAGCAGTTACCTCTCGGTCATAAACTATGGCTACACCTTC.